Each of the 10 T cell receptor beta chains below was sequenced from the same sample in a study of molecular identifiers for immune sequencing clone quantification. TCRdb reprocessed the PCR reads with MiXCR, giving one entry per CDR3 protein. The table lists about 640,000 distinct CDR3 sequences, nearly 20% of them singletons. Sequencing was performed on naive CD8+ T cells from blood, with Jurkat cell RNA spiked in. Subset described: FACS-sorted CD8+CD4-CCR7+CD45RA+ naive T cells. These receptors all stem from a human donor in good health. Some libraries in this study had Jurkat cell RNA spiked in.

Concerning this clonotype: The conserved phenylalanine or tryptophan is not found at the CDR3 terminus, so this likely reflects a read error. The rearrangement joins TRBV6-2 or TRBV6-3 to TRBJ2-7, with 9 nucleotides matching TRBD2. The CDR3 has 14 amino acids. CDR1 is MNHEY and CDR2 is SVGEGT in the germline V gene. V lost 4 bases and J lost 2; bases outside the gene matches: 3. In DNA, the CDR3 is TGTGCCAGCAGTTTGTCTAGCGGGGCCTACGAGCAGTACTCC. Encoded protein: CASSLSSGAYEQYS.

The chain uses TRBV5-1 and TRBJ1-2, with D perhaps matching TRBD1 (6 bases). The germline V gene encodes CDR1 SGHRS and CDR2 YFSETQ. V lost 4 bases and J 2 bases, leaving 12 bases between the germline ends. The CDR3 consists of 14 residues. This chain's CDR3 is CASSLRGQNYGYTF. CDR3 DNA: TGCGCCAGCAGCCTACGGGGGCAGAACTATGGCTACACCTTC.

This clonotype showed up many times. The chain couples TRBV20-1 to TRBJ2-7, with D unresolved. CDR3 length: 13 residues. V gave up 1 base and J gave up 3 bases, with 10 bases separating them. The germline gives CDR1 DFQATT, CDR2 SNEGSKA (reference sequence). CDR3 nucleotide sequence: TGCAGTGCTAGAGTGGCAGGCCTCTACGAGCAGTACTTC. Translated, it gives CSARVAGLYEQYF.

Points on this clonotype: One base away lies a much larger clone, so this may be a sequencing read error. This sequence joins TRBV20-1 and TRBJ2-4; D ambiguous. This CDR3 comprises 15 residues. The germline V and J ends were trimmed by 5 bases and 1 base, with 15 bases remaining between them. Germline values: CDR1 DFQATT, CDR2 SNEGSKA (reference sequence). This CDR3 is CSAHQFGEAKNIQYF. The CDR3 DNA follows: TGCAGTGCTCACCAGTTTGGCGAGGCCAAAAACATTCAGTACTTC.

This clonotype occurred many times. The CDR3 DNA is TGTGCCAGCAGCTTGGACAGGGGCGGGGAGCAGTACTTC. Its translation is CASSLDRGGEQYF. This sequence joins TRBV5-6 and TRBJ2-7; 7 positions agree with TRBD1. The J segment lost 7 bases and the V segment lost 0 bases, leaving 4 bases of the junction unmatched. Germline assignment: CDR1 SGHDT and CDR2 YYEEEE. This CDR3 has 13 residues.

Regarding this clonotype: One base away lies a much larger clone, so this may be a sequencing read error. V gene TRBV7-9 combines with J gene TRBJ2-3; TRBD2 might be the D (5 bases). Germline CDR1 and CDR2: SEHNR and FQNEAQ (reference sequence). The V and J ends lost 11 bases and 14 bases respectively, with 23 bases between them. This CDR3 region has 12 residues. CDR3 residues: CAHPSNTGELYF. The DNA for the CDR3 is TGTGCCCACCCCAGTAACACCGGGGAGCTGTATTTT.

This chain joins TRBV7-9 and TRBJ1-4; D might be TRBD1 (5 bases). Germline CDR1 is SEHNR and CDR2 is FQNEAQ (reference sequence). The CDR3 contains 16 residues. V lost 3 bases to trimming and J lost 7 bases, with 18 bases between them. CDR3 nucleotides: TGTGCCAGCAGCTTGGGGGATTGGGGCTTTGGTGAAAAACTGTTTTTT. Encoded protein: CASSLGDWGFGEKLFF.

The sample holds many counts of this clonotype. CDR3 amino acids: CASSEFIGFGPQHF. The CDR3 DNA reads TGTGCCAGCAGTGAATTTATAGGGTTTGGGCCCCAGCATTTT. J is TRBJ1-5 and V is TRBV6-1; D gene ambiguous. Deletions cut 2 bases from V and 9 bases from J, with 14 bases between. Per the germline V gene, CDR1 is MNHNS and CDR2 is SASEGT. The length of the CDR3 is 14 residues.

This clonotype was recorded at least ten times. One end of the junction varies from germline; a read error may be responsible. J is TRBJ2-7 and V is TRBV30, with D tentatively TRBD2 (6 bases). CDR1 is GTSNPN, CDR2 SVGIG, per germline (reference sequence). This CDR3 is 12 amino acids long. CDR3 sequence reads: CAWRGASYEQYF. For the CDR3, the DNA is TGTGCGTGGAGGGGTGCCTCCTACGAGCAGTACTTC.

CDR3 region: CASTTGTGDEKLFF. CDR3 in DNA: TGTGCCAGCACAACCGGGACAGGGGATGAAAAACTGTTTTTT. The chain joins TRBV19 to TRBJ1-4; 10 bases are a match to TRBD1. The trim removed 9 bases at V and 6 bases at J, leaving 7 bases unmatched. From germline, CDR1 is LNHDA and CDR2 SQIVND (reference sequence). CDR3 length: 14 residues.